One and the same sample provided the 10 T cell receptor beta chains below, sequenced in a study of T cell responses to AZD1222 COVID-19 vaccine (dated by TCRdb to the early 2020s). Library method: the immunoSEQ multiplex PCR assay. The table comes from immuneACCESS by way of TCRdb, which keeps in-frame sequences with V and J called. Part of the clones is missing from these tables; in studies checked, under half for an unresolved V gene and the rest for unknown reasons. Across this sample there are 100,000 to 150,000 clones, with less than 95% seen only once. The top ten clonotypes cover 6.9% of the sample. The time point label, as the study defines it: baseline before first vaccination. The sample consisted of peripheral blood, taken on day 0 of AZD1222 vaccination. These TCRs come from an adult in good health.

The V call is TRBV4-2, the J call TRBJ1-2; no clear D gene. Germline assignment: CDR1 LGHNA and CDR2 YNFKEQ. Trimming removed 0 bases at V and 4 bases at J, with 9 bases between. The CDR3 spans 14 residues. The CDR3 nucleotides are TGTGCCAGCAGCCAAGAGGAGCTAACCTATGGCTACACCTTC. Amino acids: CASSQEELTYGYTF.

The chain couples TRBV28 to TRBJ2-7; 7 nucleotides agree with TRBD1. This CDR3 spans 16 amino acids. Germline V gives CDR1 MDHEN, CDR2 SYDVKM. The trim removed 2 bases at V and 0 bases at J, leaving 7 bases unmatched. The CDR3 loop is CASSLIRPGGSYEQYF. The CDR3 DNA follows: TGTGCCAGCAGTTTAATTCGGCCAGGGGGCTCCTACGAGCAGTACTTC.

The rearrangement joins TRBV6-6 to TRBJ1-4; D is uncertain. There are 13 residues in the CDR3. Trimming shortened V by 4 bases and J by 6 bases, and 9 bases separated the two germline ends. Germline lookup yields CDR1 MNHNY and CDR2 SVGAGI (reference sequence). The CDR3 is CASSSRDYEKLFF. The CDR3 bases are TGTGCCAGCAGTTCGAGGGATTATGAAAAACTGTTTTTT.

The genes are TRBV10-3 and TRBJ1-2, with no clear D. Trimming left V 3 bases short and J 6 bases short, with 11 bases between. The CDR3 runs to 13 residues. Germline V gene sequence: CDR1 ENHRY, CDR2 SYGVKD. DNA for the CDR3: TGTGCCATCAGTGAACGACTTGCTGATGGCTACACCTTC. Its protein product is CAISERLADGYTF.

The V call is TRBV15, the J call TRBJ1-2, with D unclear. Trimming pared 3 bases from V and 2 bases from J, leaving 10 bases between. The CDR3 runs 14 residues. Germline CDR1 is LNHNV and CDR2 is YYDKDF (reference sequence). The chain's CDR3 is CATSSTRQNYGYTF. CDR3 nucleotides: TGTGCCACCAGCAGCACCAGGCAGAACTATGGCTACACCTTC.

This clone is a singleton in its sample. The rearrangement joins TRBV18 to TRBJ2-7; D is unresolved. Germline V gene data show CDR1 as KGHSH and CDR2 as LQKENI. The V end lost 0 bases, the J end lost 5 bases, and 11 bases lay between the germline ends. This CDR3 has 14 amino acids. The CDR3 DNA reads TGTGCCAGCTCACCACCGAGTCAGTCGGACGAGCAGTACTTC. It translates to CASSPPSQSDEQYF.

J is TRBJ2-3 and V is TRBV30; 9 nucleotides align to TRBD2. V trimming: 3 bases; J trimming: 5 bases; junction bases outside the gene matches: 6. The CDR3 is 14 amino acids. CDR1 and CDR2 (germline): GTSNPN, SVGIG (reference sequence). For the CDR3, the DNA is TGTGCCTGGAGGTTAGCGGGGGCGGGAGATACGCAGTATTTT. Translation: CAWRLAGAGDTQYF.

CDR3 in amino acids: CASSSRDRVDTGELFF. The DNA of the CDR3 is TGTGCCAGCAGCTCCCGGGACAGGGTCGATACCGGGGAGCTGTTTTTT. This chain uses TRBV5-4 with TRBJ2-2; 9 bases align to TRBD1. V gave up 3 bases and J gave up 5 bases; unmatched junction bases: 8. Germline-derived CDR1 and CDR2 are SGHNT and YYREEE (reference sequence). The CDR3 covers 16 residues.

J is TRBJ1-6 and V is TRBV28; D remains ambiguous. The germline CDR1 and CDR2 sequences are MDHEN and SYDVKM. V was trimmed by 2 bases and J by 6 bases, leaving 8 bases between them. This CDR3 has 14 residues. The CDR3, as DNA: TGTGCCAGCAGTTTACCCTCGGGTAATTCACCCCTCCACTTT. Protein sequence: CASSLPSGNSPLHF. Looking up the rest from reference TRBV28 and TRBJ1-6 gives the full variable domain: DVKVTQSSRYLVKRTGEKVFLECVQDMDHENMFWYRQDPGLGLRLIYFSYDVKMKEKGDIPEGYSVSREKKERFSLILESASTNQTSMYLCASSLPSGNSPLHFGNGTRLTVT.

The rearrangement uses TRBV10-1 and TRBJ2-7; D is unclear. V shed 0 bases and J shed 3 bases, with 6 bases lying between them. This CDR3 comprises 13 residues. Germline CDR1 reads WNHNN; CDR2 reads SYGVQD (reference sequence). As DNA, the CDR3 is TGCGCCAGCAGTGAGTCGTGGGGCTACGAGCAGTACTTC. Its translation is CASSESWGYEQYF.